Below, 28 T cell receptor beta chains from the same sample are listed, as sequenced in a study of monozygotic twins with inflammatory bowel disease. TCRdb re-called the 5' RACE reads, yielding one record per CDR3 amino acid sequence without DNA. This listing includes over 120,000 distinct CDR3 sequences. The sequenced sample was blood. Every receptor here comes from a human donor with ulcerative colitis or Crohn's disease, or a healthy co-twin of an affected twin (not recorded which).

The rearrangement joins TRBV5-1 to TRBJ2-1; the TCRdb D gene call, TRBD1, has no DNA to confirm it. This CDR3 contains 16 residues. Germline loops: CDR1 SGHRS, CDR2 YFSETQ. The CDR3 region is CASSPWTGSSYNEQFF.

The chain links TRBV28 to TRBJ2-3; the TRBD1 assignment by TCRdb is unverifiable without DNA. Per germline, CDR1 MDHEN and CDR2 SYDVKM. The CDR3 is 15 amino acids. The CDR3 loop reads CASTPRDRTTDTQYF.

Here the CDR3 reads CASSPREREKLFF. The rearrangement links TRBV18 to TRBJ1-4; with no DNA, the TCRdb D assignment of TRBD1 cannot be verified. Germline CDR1 is KGHSH and CDR2 is LQKENI. The CDR3 length is 13 residues. Using reference TRBV18 and TRBJ1-4 for the parts outside the CDR3, the full variable domain is NAGVMQNPRHLVRRRGQEARLRCSPMKGHSHVYWYRQLPEEGLKFMVYLQKENIIDESGMPKERFSAEFPKEGPSILRIQQVVRGDSAAYFCASSPREREKLFFGSGTQLSVL.

The CDR3 reads CSVAEGLAGERTDEQFF. J is TRBJ2-1 and V is TRBV29-1; there is no DNA to check the TCRdb D call of TRBD2. Germline V gene lookup returns CDR1 SQVTM and CDR2 ANQGSEA. CDR3 length equals 17 residues.

The chain has TRBV5-5 and TRBJ2-3; no DNA is available, so the TRBD2 call from TCRdb remains unchecked. The germline V gene encodes CDR1 SGHKS and CDR2 YYEKEE (reference sequence). CDR3 size: 11 residues. The CDR3 reads CASKSSDTQYF.

The chain carries TRBV19 and TRBJ2-5; there is no DNA to check the TCRdb D call of TRBD1. The germline gives CDR1 LNHDA, CDR2 SQIVND (reference sequence). The CDR3 is 16 residues long. The CDR3 sequence is CASSIGTARIQETQYF.

The genes are TRBV15 and TRBJ2-2; TCRdb's D gene call, TRBD2, goes unchecked for lack of DNA. CDR1 LNHNV and CDR2 YYDKDF come from the germline V gene (reference sequence). CDR3 length equals 14 residues. The CDR3 sequence: CATSIGTRGRELFF.

The genes are TRBV7-2 and TRBJ2-7; TCRdb gives TRBD2 as the D gene, but with no DNA this cannot be confirmed. Germline CDR1 is SGHTA and CDR2 is FQGNSA. The CDR3 runs 15 residues. CDR3 amino acids: CASSLVASGVYEQYF.

V gene TRBV5-6 combines with J gene TRBJ1-1; TCRdb designates TRBD1, a call that cannot be tested without DNA. The germline V gene encodes CDR1 SGHDT and CDR2 YYEEEE. The CDR3 consists of 14 residues. CDR3 residues: CASSLGGTDTEAFF.

V usage is TRBV20-1 and J usage is TRBJ1-2; the TCRdb D gene call, TRBD1, has no DNA to confirm it. Germline V gene lookup returns CDR1 DFQATT and CDR2 SNEGSKA (reference sequence). The CDR3 is made up of 13 amino acids. CDR3 region: CSAREGENYGYTF.

This rearrangement joins TRBV29-1 to TRBJ1-1; with no DNA, the TCRdb D assignment of TRBD1 cannot be verified. The germline CDR1 and CDR2 sequences are SQVTM and ANQGSEA. The CDR3 is 13 residues long. Here the CDR3 reads CSTRGGMNTEAFF.

The chain joins TRBV19 to TRBJ2-1. Per the germline V gene, CDR1 is LNHDA and CDR2 is SQIVND (reference sequence). The CDR3 totals 15 residues. The CDR3 here is CASSRREASYNEQFF.

This chain connects TRBV28 to TRBJ1-6. The CDR3 extends over 12 amino acids. Germline lookup yields CDR1 MDHEN and CDR2 SYDVKM. CDR3 sequence: CASRIIPSPLHF.

The chain combines TRBV12-3 or TRBV12-4 with TRBJ2-7; the D call from TCRdb, TRBD1, cannot be confirmed without DNA. CDR3 length equals 14 residues. The CDR3 loop is CASSLGQRGLEQYF.

This chain links TRBV5-4 with TRBJ2-7; TCRdb proposes TRBD1, but this gene call is untestable without DNA. Per germline, CDR1 SGHNT and CDR2 YYREEE (reference sequence). The CDR3 is 13 residues long. The CDR3 protein is CASSFQGSYEQYF. Variable domain in full (rest from reference TRBV5-4 and TRBJ2-7): ETGVTQSPTHLIKTRGQQVTLRCSSQSGHNTVSWYQQALGQGPQFIFQYYREEENGRGNFPPRFSGLQFPNYSSELNVNALELDDSALYLCASSFQGSYEQYFGPGTRLTVT.

The chain has TRBV5-1 and TRBJ1-1; TCRdb indicates TRBD1, and absent DNA this call remains unverified. The germline gives CDR1 SGHRS, CDR2 YFSETQ. CDR3 length equals 15 residues. CDR3 protein: CASSLEGQGNTEAFF.

The chain carries TRBV4-3 and TRBJ2-5; the D gene TCRdb calls, TRBD2, cannot be checked with no DNA. The germline V gene has CDR1 LGHNA and CDR2 YSLEER. The CDR3 contains 14 residues. The CDR3 loop is CASSQEGRAETQYF.

The chain has TRBV12-3 or TRBV12-4 and TRBJ2-3; TCRdb proposes TRBD1, but this gene call is untestable without DNA. The CDR3 consists of 14 residues. This CDR3 reads CASSPGPFTDTQYF.

This chain links TRBV6-5 with TRBJ1-1; TCRdb gives TRBD1 as the D gene, but with no DNA this cannot be confirmed. Germline CDR1 is MNHEY and CDR2 is SVGAGI. The CDR3 contains 14 residues. The CDR3 sequence is CASSYGTANTEAFF.

J is TRBJ2-2 and V is TRBV7-2; as DNA is missing, the TRBD1 call by TCRdb cannot be tested. Germline V gene lookup returns CDR1 SGHTA and CDR2 FQGNSA. The CDR3 consists of 16 residues. CDR3 sequence: CASSSQQGAGTGELFF. The full variable domain, in which reference TRBV7-2 and TRBJ2-2 provide the parts outside the CDR3, is GAGVSQSPSNKVTEKGKDVELRCDPISGHTALYWYRQSLGQGLEFLIYFQGNSAPDKSGLPSDRFSAERTGGSVSTLTIQRTQQEDSAVYLCASSSQQGAGTGELFFGEGSRLTVL.

This CDR3 reads CASRGQQGLTLHF. The chain employs TRBV12-3 or TRBV12-4 and TRBJ1-6; TCRdb gives TRBD1 as the D gene, but with no DNA this cannot be confirmed. The length of the CDR3 is 13 residues.

The V call is TRBV27, the J call TRBJ2-1; TCRdb reports TRBD2, a call that lacks DNA to check it against. The CDR3 is 16 amino acids. CDR1 is MNHEY, CDR2 SMNVEV, per germline (reference sequence). The CDR3 is CASSFLSGRGRDEQFF.

The chain combines TRBV6-5 with TRBJ2-7; TCRdb's assignment of TRBD1 cannot be checked, as there is no DNA. The CDR3 extends over 14 amino acids. Germline V CDR1 and CDR2: MNHEY, SVGAGI. CDR3 sequence reads: CASSYPDRGNEQYF.

The J gene is TRBJ2-1, the V gene TRBV4-3; as DNA is missing, the TRBD1 call by TCRdb cannot be tested. The CDR3 is made up of 16 amino acids. Germline loops: CDR1 LGHNA, CDR2 YSLEER. CDR3 in amino acids: CASSHMGLASYNEQFF.

This sequence joins TRBV28 and TRBJ2-1. Per the germline V gene, CDR1 is MDHEN and CDR2 is SYDVKM. CDR3 length equals 12 residues. CDR3 loop: CASSLGVNEQFF.

V is TRBV18 and J is TRBJ1-2; TCRdb gives TRBD1 as the D gene, but with no DNA this cannot be confirmed. Germline V gene lookup returns CDR1 KGHSH and CDR2 LQKENI. The CDR3 sequence is 16 residues long. The chain's CDR3 is CASSPQTARFNYGYTF.

The rearrangement links TRBV18 to TRBJ2-2; TCRdb's D gene call, TRBD2, goes unchecked for lack of DNA. The CDR3 sequence is 17 residues long. CDR1 and CDR2 from the germline V gene are KGHSH and LQKENI. CDR3: CASSPLTSGSISGELFF.

The rearrangement joins TRBV30 to TRBJ2-5; TCRdb lists TRBD1, though no DNA is available to test this call. The germline gives CDR1 GTSNPN, CDR2 SVGIG (reference sequence). CDR3 size: 16 residues. The CDR3 sequence is CAWSVPGTGRQETQYF.